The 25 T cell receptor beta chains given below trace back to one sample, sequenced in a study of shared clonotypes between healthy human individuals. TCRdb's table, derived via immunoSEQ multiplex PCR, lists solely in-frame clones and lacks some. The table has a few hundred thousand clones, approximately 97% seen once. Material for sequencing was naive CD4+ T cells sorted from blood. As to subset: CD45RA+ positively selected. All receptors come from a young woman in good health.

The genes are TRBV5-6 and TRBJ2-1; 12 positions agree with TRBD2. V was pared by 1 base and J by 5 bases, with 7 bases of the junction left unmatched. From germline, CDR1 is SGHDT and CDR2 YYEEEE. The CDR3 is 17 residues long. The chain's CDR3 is CASSLFPSGRGNNEQFF. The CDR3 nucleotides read TGTGCCAGCAGCTTGTTTCCTAGCGGGAGGGGAAACAATGAGCAGTTCTTC.

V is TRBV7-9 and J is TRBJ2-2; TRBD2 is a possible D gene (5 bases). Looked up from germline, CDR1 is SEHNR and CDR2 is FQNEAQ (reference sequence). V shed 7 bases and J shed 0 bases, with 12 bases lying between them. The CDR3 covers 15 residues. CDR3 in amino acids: CASTIREPNTGELFF. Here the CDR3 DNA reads TGTGCCAGCACCATCCGGGAACCGAACACCGGGGAGCTGTTTTTT.

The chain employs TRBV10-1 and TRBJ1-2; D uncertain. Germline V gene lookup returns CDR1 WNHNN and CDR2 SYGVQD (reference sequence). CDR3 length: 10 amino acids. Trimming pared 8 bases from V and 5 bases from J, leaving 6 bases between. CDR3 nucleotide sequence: TGCGCCAGCGGCAGATATGGCTACACCTTC. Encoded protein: CASGRYGYTF.

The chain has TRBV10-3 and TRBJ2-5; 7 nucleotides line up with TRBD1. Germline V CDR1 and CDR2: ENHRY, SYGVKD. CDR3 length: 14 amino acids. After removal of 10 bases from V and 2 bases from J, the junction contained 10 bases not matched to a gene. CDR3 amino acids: CATTRGQTQETQYF. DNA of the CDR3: TGTGCCACCACGAGGGGACAGACACAAGAGACCCAGTACTTC.

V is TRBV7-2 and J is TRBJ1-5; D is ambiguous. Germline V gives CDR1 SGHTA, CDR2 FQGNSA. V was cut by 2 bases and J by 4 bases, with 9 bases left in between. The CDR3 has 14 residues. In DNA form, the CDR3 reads TGTGCCAGCAGCTTAATAGGCAGAAATCAGCCCCAGCATTTT. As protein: CASSLIGRNQPQHF.

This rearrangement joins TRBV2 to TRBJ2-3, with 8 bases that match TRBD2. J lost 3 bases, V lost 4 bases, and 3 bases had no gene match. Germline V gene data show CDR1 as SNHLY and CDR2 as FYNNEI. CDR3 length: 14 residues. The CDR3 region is CASSVSGGTDTQYF. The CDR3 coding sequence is TGTGCCAGCAGTGTTTCGGGAGGGACAGATACGCAGTATTTT.

CDR3 sequence: CTSSQVQGQGLGTGELFF. The CDR3 region has the DNA TGCACCAGCAGCCAAGTCCAGGGACAGGGTTTAGGCACCGGGGAGCTGTTTTTT. This chain uses TRBV1 with TRBJ2-2; TRBD1, the table's D call, lacks a check against the DNA. TRBV1 is assigned pseudogene status. The CDR3 spans 18 residues.

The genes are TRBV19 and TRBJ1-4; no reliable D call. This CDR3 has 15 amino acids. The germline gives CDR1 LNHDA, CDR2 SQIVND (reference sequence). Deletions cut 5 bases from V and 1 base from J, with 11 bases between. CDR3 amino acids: CASSWERKTNEKLFF. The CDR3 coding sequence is TGTGCCAGTAGTTGGGAGAGAAAAACTAATGAAAAACTGTTTTTT.

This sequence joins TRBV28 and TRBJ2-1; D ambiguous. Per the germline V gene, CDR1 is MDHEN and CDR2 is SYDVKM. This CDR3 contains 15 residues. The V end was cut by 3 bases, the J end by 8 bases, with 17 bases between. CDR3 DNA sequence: TGTGCCAGCAGTTTCATTACGAAGGATCAGGATGAGCAGTTCTTC. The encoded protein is CASSFITKDQDEQFF.

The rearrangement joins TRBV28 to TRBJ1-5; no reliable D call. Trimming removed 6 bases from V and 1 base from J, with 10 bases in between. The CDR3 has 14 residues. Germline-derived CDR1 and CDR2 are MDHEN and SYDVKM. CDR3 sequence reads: CASRRRESNQPQHF. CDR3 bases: TGTGCCAGCAGACGCCGGGAGAGCAATCAGCCCCAGCATTTT.

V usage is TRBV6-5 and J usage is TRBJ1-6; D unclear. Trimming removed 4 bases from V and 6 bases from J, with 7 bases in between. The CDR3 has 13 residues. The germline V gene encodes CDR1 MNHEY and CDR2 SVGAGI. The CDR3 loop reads CASSSPPNSPLHF. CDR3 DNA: TGTGCCAGCAGTTCTCCCCCTAATTCACCCCTCCACTTT.

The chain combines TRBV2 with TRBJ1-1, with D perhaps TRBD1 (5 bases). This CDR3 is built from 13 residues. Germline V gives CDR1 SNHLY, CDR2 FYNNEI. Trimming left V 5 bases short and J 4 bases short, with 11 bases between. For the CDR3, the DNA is TGTGCCAGCAGTTTTCAGGGAGGCACTGAAGCTTTCTTT. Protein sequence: CASSFQGGTEAFF.

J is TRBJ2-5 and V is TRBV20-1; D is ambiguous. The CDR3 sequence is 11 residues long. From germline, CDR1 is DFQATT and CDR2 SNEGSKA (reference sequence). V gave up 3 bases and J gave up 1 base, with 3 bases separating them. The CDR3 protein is CSARIQETQYF. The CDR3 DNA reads TGCAGTGCTAGGATCCAAGAGACCCAGTACTTC.

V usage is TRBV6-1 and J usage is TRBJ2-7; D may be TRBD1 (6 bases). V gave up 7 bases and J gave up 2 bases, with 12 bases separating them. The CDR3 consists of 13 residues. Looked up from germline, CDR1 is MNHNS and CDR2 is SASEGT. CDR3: CASTPQGTYEQYF. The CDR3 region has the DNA TGTGCCAGCACCCCGCAGGGGACCTACGAGCAGTACTTC.

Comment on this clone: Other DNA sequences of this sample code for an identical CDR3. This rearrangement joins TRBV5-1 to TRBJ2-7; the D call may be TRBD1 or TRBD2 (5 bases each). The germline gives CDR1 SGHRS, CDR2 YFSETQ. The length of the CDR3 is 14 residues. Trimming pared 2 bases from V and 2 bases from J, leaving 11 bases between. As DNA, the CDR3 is TGCGCCAGCAGCTTCAGGGACGGAGCCTACGAGCAGTACTTC. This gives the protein CASSFRDGAYEQYF.

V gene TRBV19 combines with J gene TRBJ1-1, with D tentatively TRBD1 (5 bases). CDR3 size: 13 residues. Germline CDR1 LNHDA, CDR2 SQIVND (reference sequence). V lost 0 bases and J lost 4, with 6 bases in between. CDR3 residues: CASSIDQGTEAFF. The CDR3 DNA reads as TGTGCCAGTAGTATAGATCAGGGCACTGAAGCTTTCTTT.

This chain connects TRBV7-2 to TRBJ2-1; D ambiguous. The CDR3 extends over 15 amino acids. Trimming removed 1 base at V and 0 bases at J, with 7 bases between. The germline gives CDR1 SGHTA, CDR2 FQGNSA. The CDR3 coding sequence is TGTGCCAGCAGCTTAGGTCCTAGCTCCTACAATGAGCAGTTCTTC. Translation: CASSLGPSSYNEQFF.

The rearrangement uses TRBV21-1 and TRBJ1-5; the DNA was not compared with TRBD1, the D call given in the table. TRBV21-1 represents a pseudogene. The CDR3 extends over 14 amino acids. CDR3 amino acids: CASSKGRQGQPQHF. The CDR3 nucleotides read TGTGCCAGCAGCAAAGGCCGCCAGGGTCAGCCCCAGCATTTT.

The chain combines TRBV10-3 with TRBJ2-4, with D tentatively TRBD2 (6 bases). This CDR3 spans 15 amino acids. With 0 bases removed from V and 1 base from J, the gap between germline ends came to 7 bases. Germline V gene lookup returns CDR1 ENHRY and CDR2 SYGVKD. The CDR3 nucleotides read TGTGCCATCAGTGAGTCACGGGGGGCCAAAAACATTCAGTACTTC. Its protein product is CAISESRGAKNIQYF.

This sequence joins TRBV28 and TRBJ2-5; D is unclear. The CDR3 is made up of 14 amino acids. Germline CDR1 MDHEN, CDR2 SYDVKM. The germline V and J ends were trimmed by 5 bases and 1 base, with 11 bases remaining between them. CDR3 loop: CASSPTGPQETQYF. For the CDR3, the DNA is TGTGCCAGCAGTCCTACCGGGCCCCAAGAGACCCAGTACTTC.

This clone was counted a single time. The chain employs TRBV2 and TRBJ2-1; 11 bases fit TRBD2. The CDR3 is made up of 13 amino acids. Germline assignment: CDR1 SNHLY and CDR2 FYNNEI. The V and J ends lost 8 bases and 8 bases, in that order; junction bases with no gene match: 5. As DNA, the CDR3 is TGTGCCAGCCAGACTAGCGGGACGCATGAGCAGTTCTTC. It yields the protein CASQTSGTHEQFF.

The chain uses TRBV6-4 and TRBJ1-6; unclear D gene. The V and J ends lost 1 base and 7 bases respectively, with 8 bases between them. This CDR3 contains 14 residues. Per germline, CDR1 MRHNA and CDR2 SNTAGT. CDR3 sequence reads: CASSDWAANSPLHF. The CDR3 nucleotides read TGTGCCAGCAGTGACTGGGCAGCAAATTCACCCCTCCACTTT.

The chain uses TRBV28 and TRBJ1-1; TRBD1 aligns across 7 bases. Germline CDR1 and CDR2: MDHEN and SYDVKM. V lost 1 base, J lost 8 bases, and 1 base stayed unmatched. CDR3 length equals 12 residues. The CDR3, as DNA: TGTGCCAGCAGTTTATCCAGGGGGGAAGCTTTCTTT. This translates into CASSLSRGEAFF.

Here the CDR3 DNA reads TGCAGCGTTAATCTGGGAGGATCCTACAATGAGCAGTTCTTC. This sequence encodes CSVNLGGSYNEQFF. The chain combines TRBV29-1 with TRBJ2-1, with a tentative D call TRBD2 (6 bases). This CDR3 has 14 amino acids. The germline V gene encodes CDR1 SQVTM and CDR2 ANQGSEA. Deletions cut 5 bases from V and 1 base from J, with 12 bases between.

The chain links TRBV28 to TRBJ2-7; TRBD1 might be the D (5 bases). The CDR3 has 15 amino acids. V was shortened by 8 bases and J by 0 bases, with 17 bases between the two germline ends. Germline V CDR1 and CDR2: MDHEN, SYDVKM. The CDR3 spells CASGNRQRYSYEQYF. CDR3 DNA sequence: TGTGCCAGCGGGAACAGACAGCGTTACTCCTACGAGCAGTACTTC.